One TCR beta chain is described in this entry. The sample comes from a study of T cells expressing NK-cell markers. In the study overall: Seven HCMV-seropositive donors and one seronegative donor made up the eight sequenced donors.

The germline gives CDR1 SQVTM, CDR2 ANQGSEA. The CDR3 consists of 16 residues. TCRdb reprocessed the 5' RACE reads and keeps a single row for each CDR3 protein, giving no DNA. This table holds about 150,000 distinct CDR3 sequences. This chain links TRBV29-1 with TRBJ2-1; TCRdb's D call, TRBD2, is unchecked because there is no DNA. The sample was blood T cells: a sorted CD56 or NKG2C T cell subset, CD4+ or CD8+ T cells, or bulk PBMC T cells (not recorded which). The receptor was derived from a woman in her forties or fifties in good health. CDR3 in amino acids: CSVPGTSGRAYNEQFF.